This T cell receptor (beta chain) was identified during a study of post-analysis software for immune sequencing data. Study-wide background: Patients had relapsing-remitting, secondary progressive or progressive-relapsing multiple sclerosis; some lacked subtype. Study findings and constraints: The five TRBV segments detected at higher frequency in patients than in controls included TRBV5-6, TRBV5-1 and TRBV20-1.

Unique molecular identifiers were present in the TCR beta cDNA libraries. TCRdb reprocessed the PCR reads with MiXCR, giving one entry per CDR3 protein. The sample holds hundreds of thousands of distinct CDR3 sequences, 55% to 70% seen once. The CDR3 extends over 14 amino acids. V lost 6 bases to trimming and J lost 7 bases, with 16 bases between them. Germline values: CDR1 LGHDT, CDR2 YNNKEL (reference sequence). A remark on this clonotype: Its cognate antigen is unknown.

This chain connects TRBV3-1 to TRBJ2-1; maybe TRBD2 (5 bases). The source of this sequence is a girl aged 2 to 9 with multiple sclerosis. The specimen was blood. The CDR3 loop reads CASRMVGGDNEQFF. CDR3 bases: TGTGCCAGCAGGATGGTAGGAGGAGATAATGAGCAGTTCTTC.